This TCR beta chain emerged from a study of shared clonotypes between healthy human individuals. The data were produced by immunoSEQ multiplex PCR, yet TCRdb's version contains in-frame clones alone and is incomplete. The data show roughly 2.1 million clones, 85% to 95% seen once. CD8 cells classed as naive were CD45RO-negative and positively selected for CCR7, excluding terminally differentiated effector memory CD45RA+ cells. Sequences were obtained from naive CD8+ T cells from PBMCs. The TCR comes from a young man in good health. Some clones in this sample may be carry-over from other donors' samples.

The CDR3 region is CASSSLWTSGSSYNEQFF. CDR3 in DNA: TGTGCCAGCAGTTCGCTTTGGACTAGCGGAAGCTCCTACAATGAGCAGTTCTTC. This chain uses TRBV27 with TRBJ2-1, with 10 nucleotides matching TRBD2. V dropped 4 bases and J dropped 0; count of bases not matched to a gene: 9. The CDR3 spans 18 residues. The germline V gene encodes CDR1 MNHEY and CDR2 SMNVEV (reference sequence).